This TCR beta chain was captured in a study of blood T cells in healthy people across ages. The study, taken as a whole, reports: More naive CD4+ cells and higher diversity were found in long-lived than in aged donors.

Every sample gave at least 5 micrograms of total RNA when it was extracted. A second PCR of roughly 7 to 11 cycles used a sample-barcoded 5' primer and a J-beta primer mix. TCRdb reanalysed the 5' RACE reads using MiXCR and keeps one entry per CDR3 protein. This sample yields about 640,000 distinct CDR3 sequences, of which 35% to 50% are seen a single time; 25% to 35% belongs to the top ten. The sample holds one count of this clonotype. Its antigen is still unknown. This CDR3 has 16 amino acids. Trimming pared 4 bases from V and 4 bases from J, leaving 18 bases between. The clonotype comes from a man of 80 years or more in good health. The sequencing sample was made of blood. This chain uses TRBV12-3 or TRBV12-4 with TRBJ2-3; D is perhaps TRBD2 (6 bases). The CDR3 DNA follows: TGTGCCAGCAGTTACGGGAGAAGCGGTTACGCAGATACGCAGTATTTT. Protein product: CASSYGRSGYADTQYF.